The 14 T cell receptor beta chains below were found in one sample sequenced in a study of tissue T cells after allogeneic stem cell transplantation. Indicated time point: mouse harvest day 14 after allogeneic transplant. Each mouse received 10^7 T-cell-depleted marrow cells plus 10^6 splenic CD5+ T cells by tail vein. Generated by immunoSEQ multiplex PCR, the TCRdb table keeps only in-frame clones and is missing some. This sample has roughly 880 clones, with 53% found just once. Material for sequencing was liver tissue. All receptors derive from a female BALB/c mouse given C57BL/6 T cells with graft-versus-host disease after an allogeneic hematopoietic cell transplant.

Turning to this clone: Mouse names are used for the genes. The read finishes 1 residue shy of the CDR3 end, and the germline J gene is used to complete it. The J gene is TRBJ2-5, the V gene TRBV2; 7 bases line up with TRBD2. The germline gives CDR1 LGHNA, CDR2 YSYQKL. The CDR3 has 14 residues. Germline trimming cut 0 bases from V and 5 bases from J; bases unmatched to any gene: 2. The CDR3 sequence is CASSQDVGGDTQYF. The CDR3 bases that were read are TGTGCCAGCAGCCAAGATGTGGGGGGAGACACCCAGTAC.

In regard to this clone: Mouse names are used for the genes. The CDR3 end falls 1 residue outside the read, so it is completed with the germline J gene. The chain employs TRBV26 and TRBJ2-5; 8 nucleotides match TRBD1. This CDR3 has 13 amino acids. Germline CDR1 is KGHPV and CDR2 is FQNQEV (reference sequence). Trimming at V came to 4 bases and at J to 4 bases, leaving 1 base not matched to a gene. The CDR3 bases that were read are TGTGCCAGCAGTCCACAGGGGGAAGACACCCAGTAC. Protein sequence: CASSPQGEDTQY. The whole CDR3 reads CASSPQGEDTQYF.

This clone was found a few times. Genes and germline are mouse. The read terminates 1 residue ahead of where the CDR3 ends, so the germline J gene completes it. The chain couples TRBV12-1 to TRBJ2-7; 13 bases fit TRBD2. Germline lookup yields CDR1 SGHSN and CDR2 HYEKVE. The CDR3 extends over 15 amino acids. Losses at the gene ends were 0 bases for V and 6 bases for J; bases not matched to a gene: 4. The DNA read from the CDR3 is TGTGCCAGCTCTCTCGGACTGGGGGGGCGCCCTGAACAGTAC. Encoded protein: CASSLGLGGRPEQY. The whole CDR3 sequence reads CASSLGLGGRPEQYF.

Details on this clone: Gene names refer to mouse genes. The read ends 1 residue before the CDR3 terminus; that terminus is restored from the germline J gene. The V and J genes are TRBV26 and TRBJ1-4; tentative D call: TRBD1 (6 bases). Germline CDR1 reads KGHPV; CDR2 reads FQNQEV (reference sequence). Between the trimmed V and J ends, which lost 1 base and 3 bases, there was a span of 6 bases. The length of the CDR3 is 14 residues. Incomplete CDR3 DNA: TGTGCCAGCAGTCTGTACAGGGCCAACGAAAGATTATTT. This encodes CASSLYRANERLF. The full-length CDR3 reads as CASSLYRANERLFF.

Concerning this clone itself: Mouse names are used for the genes. The read ends 1 residue early relative to the CDR3; the germline J gene fills the gap. The rearrangement links TRBV31 to TRBJ1-4, with a weak D call TRBD1 (5 bases). The CDR3 covers 14 residues. Trimming shortened V by 4 bases and J by 2 bases, and 11 bases separated the two germline ends. Germline lookup yields CDR1 GKSSPN and CDR2 SITVG. The CDR3 DNA, read in part, is TGTGCCTGGACCCCCCAGGGATCCAACGAAAGATTATTT. This gives the protein CAWTPQGSNERLF. The full CDR3 protein is CAWTPQGSNERLFF.

A word on this clone: Gene names denote mouse genes. The read halts 1 residue ahead of the CDR3 end, with the missing end drawn from the germline J gene. The V call is TRBV16, the J call TRBJ2-5; 9 nucleotides line up with TRBD2. V was clipped by 5 bases and J by 3 bases; unmatched bases: 3. The CDR3 runs to 14 residues. Germline loops: CDR1 SGHSA, CDR2 FRNQAP. CDR3 DNA (partial): TGTGCAAGCAGCCCCACTGGGGGGCAAGACACCCAGTAC. Its translation is CASSPTGGQDTQY. The entire CDR3 reads CASSPTGGQDTQYF. Based on the CDR3 plus reference TRBV16 and TRBJ2-5, the full variable domain is NAGVIQTPRHKVTGKGQEATLWCEPISGHSAVFWYRQTIVQGLEFLTYFRNQAPIDDSGMPKERFSAQMPNQSHSTLKIQSTQPQDSAVYLCASSPTGGQDTQYFGPGTRLLVL.

As regards this clone: Germline and genes here are mouse. The read finishes 1 residue shy of the CDR3 end, and the germline J gene is used to complete it. This sample also contains other DNA sequences that code for the same CDR3. The rearrangement uses TRBV3 and TRBJ2-4; no clear D. The V and J ends lost 2 bases and 0 bases respectively, with 6 bases between them. CDR1 and CDR2 from the germline V gene are SNHLY and FYNGKV (reference sequence). This CDR3 is 14 amino acids long. CDR3 DNA (partial): TGTGCCAGCAGCTTACGGGGAAGTCAAAACACCTTGTAC. Translating gives CASSLRGSQNTLY. The complete CDR3 protein is CASSLRGSQNTLYF.

This clone was observed a few times. All gene names here are mouse names. The read terminates 1 residue before the CDR3 end, so the remaining end is supplied by the germline J gene. V and J are TRBV26 and TRBJ2-7; 11 nucleotides align to TRBD1. This CDR3 is 14 amino acids long. V was clipped by 6 bases and J by 4 bases; unmatched bases: 5. In germline, CDR1 is KGHPV, CDR2 FQNQEV (reference sequence). The CDR3 loop reads CASSADRGQYEQYF. The sequenced part of the CDR3 DNA is TGTGCCAGCAGCGCGGACAGGGGGCAATATGAACAGTAC.

This clone was observed a handful of times. Genes here carry mouse names. The CDR3 extends 1 residue past the end of the read, so its final part is completed from the germline J gene. The rearrangement uses TRBV13-2 and TRBJ2-7; D unresolved. CDR1 and CDR2 (germline): NNHNN, SYGAGS (reference sequence). The CDR3 loop spans 16 amino acids. The ends were cut back, 0 bases at V and 0 bases at J, with 13 bases in the middle. CDR3 protein: CASGDGGHRSSYEQYF. The part of the CDR3 DNA that was read is TGTGCCAGCGGTGATGGCGGTCATAGGAGCTCCTATGAACAGTAC.

About this clone itself: Gene names refer to mouse genes. The read falls 1 residue short of the CDR3 end, and the missing part is taken from the germline J gene. This rearrangement joins TRBV26 to TRBJ2-4; unclear D gene. The CDR3 has 12 residues. Germline lookup yields CDR1 KGHPV and CDR2 FQNQEV (reference sequence). The V end was cut by 2 bases, the J end by 4 bases, with 4 bases between. The part of the CDR3 DNA that was read is TGTGCCAGCAGTCTGACGGAAAACACCTTGTAC. It is translated as CASSLTENTLY. The entire CDR3 sequence reads CASSLTENTLYF.

With regard to this clone: Gene names and germline match the mouse. The CDR3 here is CASSPGQGNTEVFF. The covered CDR3 bases are TGTGCCAGCAGTCCGGGACAGGGGAACACAGAAGTCTTC. The chain has TRBV26 and TRBJ1-1, with 9 bases lining up with TRBD1. The missing CDR3 end, 1 residue past where the read stops, is filled in from the germline J gene. The CDR3 is 14 residues long. Trimming removed 4 bases from V and 1 base from J; junction bases left unmatched: 1. Germline-derived CDR1 and CDR2 are KGHPV and FQNQEV (reference sequence). Full variable domain (remainder filled in from reference TRBV26 and TRBJ1-1): NSKVIQTPRYLVKGQGQKAKMRCIPEKGHPVVFWYQQNKNNEFKFLINFQNQEVLQQIDMTEKRFSAECPSNSPCSLEIQSSEAGDSALYLCASSPGQGNTEVFFGKGTRLTVV.

In the case of this clone: A read error is possible here, since a much larger clone lies one base away. Genes and germline come from the mouse. The read terminates 1 residue ahead of where the CDR3 ends, so the germline J gene completes it. The chain employs TRBV12-2 and TRBJ2-7, with a tentative D call TRBD2 (7 bases). CDR1 and CDR2 from the germline V gene are SGHLS and HYDKME. This CDR3 region has 15 residues. V was clipped by 4 bases and J by 5 bases, with 20 bases between them. This CDR3 reads CASSPDRGASNEQYF. CDR3 DNA (partial): TGTGCCAGCTCGCCGGACCGGGGGGCTTCCAATGAACAGTAC.

Concerning this clone: Gene names are the mouse ones. The read stops 1 residue short of the end of the CDR3; the missing end is completed from the germline J gene. The V and J genes are TRBV3 and TRBJ1-1; D unresolved. V lost 4 bases and J 1 base, leaving 4 bases between the germline ends. Looked up from germline, CDR1 is SNHLY and CDR2 is FYNGKV (reference sequence). The CDR3 contains 12 residues. CDR3: CASSSGNTEVFF. The covered CDR3 bases are TGTGCCAGCAGCTCGGGAAACACAGAAGTCTTC. Full variable domain (rest looked up from reference TRBV3 and TRBJ1-1): GPKVLQIPSHQIIDMGQMVTLNCDPVSNHLYFYWYKQILGQQMEFLVNFYNGKVMEKSKLFKDQFSVERPDGSYFTLKIQPTALEDSAVYFCASSSGNTEVFFGKGTRLTVV.

About this clone: The gene symbols are mouse symbols. The read is 1 residue too short to cover the CDR3 end, so that end is filled in from the germline J gene. The rearrangement links TRBV13-2 to TRBJ1-4; a possible D gene is TRBD1 (6 bases). Germline V gene lookup returns CDR1 NNHNN and CDR2 SYGAGS (reference sequence). This CDR3 has 15 amino acids. Deletions cut 3 bases from V and 1 base from J, with 10 bases between. CDR3 sequence: CASGGRGGSNERLFF. The CDR3 bases that were read are TGTGCCAGCGGTGGAAGAGGGGGTTCCAACGAAAGATTATTT.